The T cell receptor (beta chain) under discussion was sequenced for a study of T cells in women clearing cervical HPV infection. About the research overall: Donors had HPV16-related CIN3 or worse; 2 had invasive cancer. HLA type stays a possible confounder, typing being limited.

Each participant carried one incident cervical HPV16 infection only. TCRdb's copy holds only in-frame clones and misses some; the assay was immunoSEQ multiplex PCR. This sample's table has tens of thousands of clones. The clonotype was recovered from a woman between 18 and 70 years old with a cervical HPV16 infection that either progressed to CIN3+ or cleared (not recorded which). Sequenced sample: blood buffy coat.

CDR3 protein: CASSLGQGLDYGYTF. The part of the CDR3 DNA that was read is TGCGCCAGCAGCTTGGGACAGGGGCTAGACTATGGC. This chain uses TRBV5-1 with TRBJ1-2; 8 bases map to TRBD1. The read terminates 3 residues ahead of where the CDR3 ends, so the germline J gene completes it. The CDR3 is 15 residues long. The V segment lost 0 bases and the J segment 3 bases; nucleotides outside the gene matches: 4. CDR1 is SGHRS, CDR2 YFSETQ, per germline.